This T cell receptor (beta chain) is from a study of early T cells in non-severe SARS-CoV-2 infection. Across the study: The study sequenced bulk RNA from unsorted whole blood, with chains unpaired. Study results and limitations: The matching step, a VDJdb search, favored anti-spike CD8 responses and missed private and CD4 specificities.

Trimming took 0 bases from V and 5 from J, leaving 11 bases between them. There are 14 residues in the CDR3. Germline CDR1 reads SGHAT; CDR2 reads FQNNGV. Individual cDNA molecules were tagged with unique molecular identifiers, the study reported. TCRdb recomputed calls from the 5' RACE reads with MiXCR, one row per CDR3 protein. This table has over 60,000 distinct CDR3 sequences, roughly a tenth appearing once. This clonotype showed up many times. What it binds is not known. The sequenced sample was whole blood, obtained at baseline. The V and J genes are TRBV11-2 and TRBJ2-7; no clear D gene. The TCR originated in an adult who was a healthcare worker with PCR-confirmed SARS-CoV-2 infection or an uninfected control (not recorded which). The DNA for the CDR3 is TGTGCCAGCAGCTTAGATTATTCCGCCAACGAGCAGTACTTC. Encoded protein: CASSLDYSANEQYF.